These 23 T cell receptor beta chains were sequenced from one sample in a study of blood T cell repertoires in COVID-19 (dated by TCRdb to the early 2020s). The library came from the immunoSEQ multiplex PCR assay. Imported from immuneACCESS, the table was reduced by TCRdb to in-frame sequences with V and J called. These copies leave out some clones; in studies compared against another copy, an unresolved V gene accounts for under half, and the cause of the remainder is not known. This sample gives hundreds of thousands of clones in total; over 70% of them show up just once. The top ten constitute around 25% of the sample. The sample comprised peripheral blood. Receptor source: a middle-aged man with acute or convalescent COVID-19.

In its sample, this clone was seen once. The J gene is TRBJ1-5, the V gene TRBV19, with a weak D call TRBD1 (6 bases). Germline CDR1 LNHDA, CDR2 SQIVND (reference sequence). The CDR3 consists of 14 residues. Trimming shortened V by 3 bases and J by 7 bases, and 13 bases separated the two germline ends. This CDR3 reads CASSIKGDRQPQHF. DNA for the CDR3: TGTGCCAGTAGTATCAAGGGGGATCGACAGCCCCAGCATTTT.

The genes are TRBV27 and TRBJ2-1, with D maybe TRBD2 (6 bases). V lost 0 bases, J lost 3 bases, and 12 bases lay in between. Germline V gene data show CDR1 as MNHEY and CDR2 as SMNVEV (reference sequence). The CDR3 consists of 16 residues. The CDR3 reads CASSLSPSGYYNEQFF. CDR3 nucleotides: TGTGCCAGCAGTTTATCGCCCAGCGGGTACTACAATGAGCAGTTCTTC.

The rearrangement links TRBV7-9 to TRBJ1-2; D is perhaps TRBD1 (6 bases). The V gene lost 2 bases and the J gene lost 2 bases, with 6 bases spanning the gap. Germline CDR1 is SEHNR and CDR2 is FQNEAQ (reference sequence). This CDR3 comprises 13 residues. The CDR3 loop is CASSLQGNYGYTF. Written as DNA, the CDR3 is TGTGCCAGCAGCTTACAGGGGAACTATGGCTACACCTTC.

This rearrangement joins TRBV2 to TRBJ2-2; 8 bases agree with TRBD2. Germline V gives CDR1 SNHLY, CDR2 FYNNEI. V dropped 10 bases and J dropped 3; count of bases not matched to a gene: 7. The CDR3 spans 14 residues. The DNA for the CDR3 is TGTGCCACCAGAGCGGGAGTGTACACCGGGGAGCTGTTTTTT. Translated: CATRAGVYTGELFF. The entire variable domain, with the rest obtained from reference TRBV2 and TRBJ2-2, is as follows: EPEVTQTPSHQVTQMGQEVILRCVPISNHLYFYWYRQILGQKVEFLVSFYNNEISEKSEIFDDQFSVERPDGSNFTLKIRSTKLEDSAMYFCATRAGVYTGELFFGEGSRLTVL.

The CDR3 DNA reads as TGTGCCAGCATCCCCTCGCTGGGAGCGGGAGAAGGGACCCAGTACTTC. This codes for CASIPSLGAGEGTQYF. The V call is TRBV6-2 or TRBV6-3, the J call TRBJ2-5, with 8 bases that match TRBD2. Germline loops: CDR1 MNHEY, CDR2 SVGEGT. V gave up 7 bases and J gave up 7 bases; unmatched junction bases: 17. The CDR3 is 16 residues long.

V usage is TRBV11-1 and J usage is TRBJ2-7, with D hard to call. This CDR3 comprises 11 residues. The germline gives CDR1 SGHAT, CDR2 FQDESV (reference sequence). V lost 1 base, J lost 9 bases, and 7 bases lay in between. The DNA for the CDR3 is TGTGCCAGCAGCTTAGGAGAGGCGCAGTACTTC. Translating it yields CASSLGEAQYF. The full variable domain, with the rest looked up from reference TRBV11-1 and TRBJ2-7, is EAEVAQSPRYKITEKSQAVAFWCDPISGHATLYWYRQILGQGPELLVQFQDESVVDDSQLPKDRFSAERLKGVDSTLKIQPAELGDSAMYLCASSLGEAQYFGPGTRLTVT.

This clone was seen just once. V gene TRBV5-1 combines with J gene TRBJ1-4; 9 bases are shared with TRBD1. Looked up from germline, CDR1 is SGHRS and CDR2 is YFSETQ. The CDR3 has 15 residues. Germline trimming cut 4 bases from V and 5 bases from J; bases unmatched to any gene: 6. CDR3 residues: CASSGGQGGNEKLFF. CDR3 sequence (DNA): TGCGCCAGCAGCGGGGGACAGGGCGGAAATGAAAAACTGTTTTTT.

The gene calls are TRBV11-2 and TRBJ2-5; D may be TRBD2 (6 bases). V dropped 2 bases and J dropped 1 base, with 17 bases sitting between them. The germline V gene encodes CDR1 SGHAT and CDR2 FQNNGV. CDR3 length: 17 amino acids. Here the CDR3 reads CASSLNLASASQETQYF. CDR3 DNA: TGTGCCAGCAGCTTAAACCTAGCGTCGGCCTCCCAAGAGACCCAGTACTTC.

The gene calls are TRBV25-1 and TRBJ2-1, with 8 positions matching TRBD2. V lost 1 base to trimming and J lost 9 bases; unmatched junction nucleotides: 8. Germline V gene lookup returns CDR1 MGHDK and CDR2 SYGVNS. The CDR3 is made up of 15 amino acids. CDR3: CASSEFPLAEGEQFF. In DNA, the CDR3 is TGTGCCAGCAGTGAATTTCCACTAGCGGAGGGTGAGCAGTTCTTC.

V usage is TRBV3-1 (or the pseudogene TRBV3-2) and J usage is TRBJ2-3; 7 positions agree with TRBD2. Germline V gives CDR1 LGHDT, CDR2 YNNKEL (reference sequence). Germline trimming cut 3 bases from V and 1 base from J; bases unmatched to any gene: 4. The CDR3 sequence is 15 residues long. The CDR3 nucleotides read TGTGCCAGCAGCCATCCCCGGGGGGGCACAGATACGCAGTATTTT. Protein sequence: CASSHPRGGTDTQYF.

V is TRBV2 and J is TRBJ1-1; a weak D match, TRBD1 (5 bases). V was pared by 4 bases and J by 5 bases, with 14 bases between. The CDR3 runs 14 residues. Germline CDR1 reads SNHLY; CDR2 reads FYNNEI. The CDR3 loop is CASSVRVGLTEAFF. CDR3 DNA: TGTGCCAGCAGTGTCAGGGTAGGTTTGACTGAAGCTTTCTTT.

In its sample, this clone was seen once. J is TRBJ2-5 and V is TRBV10-3; the match to TRBD1 covers 7 bases. Losses at the gene ends were 4 bases for V and 2 bases for J; bases not matched to a gene: 7. Germline-derived CDR1 and CDR2 are ENHRY and SYGVKD. This CDR3 is built from 15 residues. The CDR3 DNA reads TGTGCCATCAGTGCTCGAGGGGGCGGGCAAGAGACCCAGTACTTC. As protein: CAISARGGGQETQYF.

J is TRBJ1-1 and V is TRBV6-5, with D uncertain. Germline V gene data show CDR1 as MNHEY and CDR2 as SVGAGI. V shed 7 bases and J shed 4 bases, with 13 bases lying between them. The CDR3 totals 13 residues. The CDR3, as DNA: TGTGCCAGCAAAAGGCCGGAGGTCACTGAAGCTTTCTTT. This encodes CASKRPEVTEAFF.

In DNA, the CDR3 is TGCAGTGCTAGAGCCGGTGAAGCTTTCTTT. Translating it yields CSARAGEAFF. V and J are TRBV20-1 and TRBJ1-1; D not certain. This CDR3 comprises 10 residues. Trimming left V 1 base short and J 7 bases short, with 4 bases between. Looked up from germline, CDR1 is DFQATT and CDR2 is SNEGSKA (reference sequence).

On this clone: The sample contains more than one DNA sequence encoding this CDR3. V and J are TRBV5-1 and TRBJ2-7, with 11 positions matching TRBD2. V was pared by 2 bases and J by 4 bases, with 2 bases of the junction left unmatched. This CDR3 has 14 amino acids. Germline CDR1 and CDR2: SGHRS and YFSETQ. The CDR3: CASSFTSGSYEQYF. CDR3 DNA sequence: TGCGCCAGCAGCTTCACTAGCGGGAGTTACGAGCAGTACTTC.

The chain links TRBV5-1 to TRBJ2-2; D ambiguous. Germline V CDR1 and CDR2: SGHRS, YFSETQ. This CDR3 contains 15 residues. The V end lost 1 base, the J end lost 6 bases, and 13 bases lay between the germline ends. The CDR3 here is CASSLWAQMAGELFF. CDR3 DNA: TGCGCCAGCAGCTTGTGGGCACAGATGGCCGGGGAGCTGTTTTTT.

The V and J genes are TRBV28 and TRBJ2-7; unclear D gene. The CDR3 covers 14 residues. Germline V CDR1 and CDR2: MDHEN, SYDVKM. V lost 6 bases and J 0 bases, leaving 12 bases between the germline ends. CDR3 region: CASSRVTNSYEQYF. CDR3 nucleotides: TGTGCCAGCAGCCGAGTAACCAACTCCTACGAGCAGTACTTC.

The chain employs TRBV5-5 and TRBJ2-1; 8 nucleotides match TRBD1. The CDR3 runs 17 residues. Germline V gives CDR1 SGHKS, CDR2 YYEKEE (reference sequence). Unmatched junction bases numbered 10, after V lost 5 bases and J lost 0 bases. In nucleotides, the CDR3 is TGTGCCAGCAGACCTACCGGGACAGGCAACTCCTACAATGAGCAGTTCTTC. This translates into CASRPTGTGNSYNEQFF.

The chain is built from TRBV19 and TRBJ2-2; 13 bases align to TRBD2. Germline assignment: CDR1 LNHDA and CDR2 SQIVND (reference sequence). Unmatched junction bases numbered 12, after V lost 7 bases and J lost 1 base. The CDR3 loop spans 19 amino acids. CDR3 amino acids: CASTPGLAGLRMNTGELFF. The CDR3 DNA sequence: TGTGCCAGTACGCCGGGACTAGCGGGACTACGGATGAACACCGGGGAGCTGTTTTTT.

This clone was seen at least ten times. The chain couples TRBV3-1 (or the pseudogene TRBV3-2) to TRBJ1-4; D not certain. CDR1 and CDR2 from the germline V gene are LGHDT and YNNKEL (reference sequence). Between the trimmed V and J ends, which lost 3 bases and 7 bases, there was a span of 27 bases. The CDR3 has 19 residues. CDR3 DNA: TGTGCCAGCAGCCATGACCTGAGGCGGGTCCCGTTAAAAGGTGAAAAACTGTTTTTT. It specifies CASSHDLRRVPLKGEKLFF.

The genes are TRBV27 and TRBJ1-5; D is ambiguous. The CDR3 is 12 amino acids. Germline CDR1 and CDR2: MNHEY and SMNVEV (reference sequence). V lost 2 bases and J 7 bases, leaving 6 bases between the germline ends. For the CDR3, the DNA is TGTGCCAGCAGTTTACCGGGGCAGCCCCAGCATTTT. Its protein is CASSLPGQPQHF.

The chain combines TRBV18 with TRBJ2-1; D is ambiguous. The germline V and J ends were trimmed by 1 base and 2 bases, with 9 bases remaining between them. This CDR3 spans 15 amino acids. Germline CDR1 reads KGHSH; CDR2 reads LQKENI. The CDR3 DNA follows: TGTGCCAGCTCACCACAACCGGGTACCTACAATGAGCAGTTCTTC. Protein sequence: CASSPQPGTYNEQFF.

CDR3 nucleotide sequence: TGTGCCAGCTCGCCAGGGGGCTTGGACACTGAAGCTTTCTTT. Protein: CASSPGGLDTEAFF. This chain links TRBV18 with TRBJ1-1; 8 bases line up with TRBD1. Germline CDR1 and CDR2: KGHSH and LQKENI. The CDR3 consists of 14 residues. The ends lost 6 bases at V and 3 bases at J; junction bases unmatched: 6.